These T cell receptor beta chains were read from a single sample in a study of cytomegalovirus exposure and HLA in healthy donors. Measured with immunoSEQ multiplex PCR; TCRdb has only the in-frame clones, and not every one. The repertoire has some 140,000 clones, around 80% of them found once; the top ten carry more than 0.9%. The sequenced material came from PBMCs. These receptors all stem from a male donor in good health and CMV-seropositive. The CDR3 runs from the conserved cysteine through the conserved F or W. A D gene is named only where the DNA matches it firmly. Only part of the rows carry a size: once, few, many, or a class if the clone is expanded.

v_call: TRBV5-1; clone_size: once; j_call: TRBJ2-3; d_call: -; cdr3_aa: CASSWNSADTQYF; cdr3_nt: TGCGCCAGCAGCTGGAATAGCGCGGATACGCAGTATTTT
v_call: TRBV11-3; clone_size: -; j_call: TRBJ2-7; d_call: TRBD1; cdr3_aa: CASSSSTGHEQYF; cdr3_nt: TGTGCCAGCAGCTCGTCGACAGGGCACGAGCAGTACTTC
v_call: TRBV11-2; clone_size: -; j_call: TRBJ2-3; d_call: TRBD1; cdr3_aa: CASSLEQGPDTDTQYF; cdr3_nt: TGTGCCAGCAGCCTTGAACAGGGGCCGGACACAGATACGCAGTATTTT
v_call: TRBV2; clone_size: -; j_call: TRBJ2-7; d_call: -; cdr3_aa: CASSESLRQTEQYF; cdr3_nt: TGTGCCAGCAGTGAAAGCCTCCGACAGACCGAGCAGTACTTC
v_call: TRBV7-6; clone_size: -; j_call: TRBJ1-1; d_call: -; cdr3_aa: CASSWRVATEAFF; cdr3_nt: TGTGCCAGCAGTTGGAGGGTTGCCACTGAAGCTTTCTTT
v_call: TRBV19; clone_size: -; j_call: TRBJ2-7; d_call: -; cdr3_aa: CASSIGPDIPYEQYF; cdr3_nt: TGTGCCAGTAGTATAGGTCCGGACATTCCCTACGAGCAGTACTTC
v_call: TRBV7-6; clone_size: -; j_call: TRBJ2-3; d_call: TRBD2; cdr3_aa: CASSLAGGSTDTQYF; cdr3_nt: TGTGCCAGCAGCCTAGCGGGAGGTAGCACAGATACGCAGTATTTT
v_call: TRBV10-2; clone_size: -; j_call: TRBJ1-5; d_call: -; cdr3_aa: CASSEWQSNQPQHF; cdr3_nt: TGCGCCAGCAGTGAGTGGCAGAGCAATCAGCCCCAGCATTTT
v_call: TRBV12-1; clone_size: -; j_call: TRBJ2-7; d_call: -; cdr3_aa: CASSEPGQGYEQYF; cdr3_nt: TGTGCCAGCAGCGAGCCGGGACAGGGGTACGAGCAGTACTTC
v_call: TRBV5-1; clone_size: -; j_call: TRBJ2-5; d_call: -; cdr3_aa: CASSTAGAETQYF; cdr3_nt: TGCGCCAGCAGCACGGCAGGGGCGGAGACCCAGTACTTC
v_call: TRBV6-5; clone_size: -; j_call: TRBJ1-3; d_call: -; cdr3_aa: CASSLLQGTGNTIYF; cdr3_nt: TGTGCCAGCAGTCTCCTACAGGGTACTGGAAACACCATATATTTT
v_call: TRBV6-4; clone_size: -; j_call: TRBJ2-7; d_call: TRBD2; cdr3_aa: CASTIWTSRSYEQYF; cdr3_nt: TGTGCCAGCACTATATGGACTAGCCGATCCTACGAGCAGTACTTC
v_call: TRBV5-6; clone_size: -; j_call: TRBJ2-7; d_call: -; cdr3_aa: CASSLLSHEQYF; cdr3_nt: TGTGCCAGCAGCCTACTAAGCCACGAGCAGTACTTC
v_call: TRBV7-3; clone_size: once; j_call: TRBJ2-1; d_call: -; cdr3_aa: CASSPQSERVLHPHNEQFF; cdr3_nt: TGTGCCAGCAGCCCTCAGTCGGAGCGTGTCCTCCACCCGCACAATGAGCAGTTCTTC
v_call: TRBV27; clone_size: once; j_call: TRBJ2-1; d_call: -; cdr3_aa: CASSLREYNEQFF; cdr3_nt: TGTGCCAGCAGTTTGAGAGAATACAATGAGCAGTTCTTC
v_call: TRBV7-8; clone_size: -; j_call: TRBJ2-1; d_call: -; cdr3_aa: CASSPRSSGLNEQFF; cdr3_nt: TGTGCCAGCAGCCCCCGGAGTAGCGGCCTCAATGAGCAGTTCTTC
v_call: TRBV6-5; clone_size: -; j_call: TRBJ2-1; d_call: -; cdr3_aa: CASSYFPDSYNEQFF; cdr3_nt: TGTGCCAGCAGTTACTTCCCGGACAGTTACAATGAGCAGTTCTTC
v_call: TRBV7-3; clone_size: -; j_call: TRBJ2-1; d_call: TRBD2; cdr3_aa: CASSVTSGSFYNEQFF; cdr3_nt: TGTGCCAGCAGCGTGACTAGCGGGAGTTTCTACAATGAGCAGTTCTTC
v_call: TRBV29-1; clone_size: few; j_call: TRBJ1-4; d_call: -; cdr3_aa: CSAVQVAGEKLFF; cdr3_nt: TGCAGCGCCGTCCAGGTTGCGGGTGAAAAACTGTTTTTT
v_call: TRBV6-4; clone_size: -; j_call: TRBJ2-3; d_call: TRBD2; cdr3_aa: CASSRLAGGLTDTQYF; cdr3_nt: TGTGCCAGCAGCCGACTAGCGGGGGGCCTCACAGATACGCAGTATTTT
v_call: TRBV5-6; clone_size: -; j_call: TRBJ2-2; d_call: -; cdr3_aa: CASSSISQGLANTGELFF; cdr3_nt: TGTGCCAGCAGCTCGATATCGCAGGGCCTCGCGAACACCGGGGAGCTGTTTTTT
v_call: TRBV7-8; clone_size: -; j_call: TRBJ2-3; d_call: TRBD2; cdr3_aa: CASSPGTSGGTTDTQYF; cdr3_nt: TGTGCCAGCAGCCCAGGGACTAGCGGGGGGACCACAGATACGCAGTATTTT
v_call: TRBV7-9; clone_size: -; j_call: TRBJ2-7; d_call: -; cdr3_aa: CASSSAATYEQYF; cdr3_nt: TGTGCTAGCAGCTCAGCAGCAACCTACGAGCAGTACTTC
v_call: TRBV29-1; clone_size: -; j_call: TRBJ1-2; d_call: -; cdr3_aa: CSVEGQGVGYTF; cdr3_nt: TGCAGCGTTGAGGGCCAGGGTGTTGGCTACACCTTC
v_call: TRBV28; clone_size: -; j_call: TRBJ1-1; d_call: TRBD1; cdr3_aa: CASSLSGQGNTEAFF; cdr3_nt: TGTGCCAGCAGTTTAAGCGGACAGGGGAACACTGAAGCTTTCTTT
v_call: TRBV9; clone_size: -; j_call: TRBJ1-5; d_call: TRBD1; cdr3_aa: CASSETGEINQPQHF; cdr3_nt: TGTGCCAGCAGCGAAACAGGGGAAATCAATCAGCCCCAGCATTTT
v_call: TRBV7-8; clone_size: -; j_call: TRBJ2-1; d_call: TRBD1; cdr3_aa: CASSNRDSFYNEQFF; cdr3_nt: TGTGCCAGCAGCAACCGGGACAGCTTTTACAATGAGCAGTTCTTC
v_call: TRBV6-5; clone_size: -; j_call: TRBJ1-6; d_call: -; cdr3_aa: CASSYSRAGLRSPLHF; cdr3_nt: TGTGCCAGCAGTTACTCGCGTGCGGGCCTTCGCTCACCCCTCCACTTT